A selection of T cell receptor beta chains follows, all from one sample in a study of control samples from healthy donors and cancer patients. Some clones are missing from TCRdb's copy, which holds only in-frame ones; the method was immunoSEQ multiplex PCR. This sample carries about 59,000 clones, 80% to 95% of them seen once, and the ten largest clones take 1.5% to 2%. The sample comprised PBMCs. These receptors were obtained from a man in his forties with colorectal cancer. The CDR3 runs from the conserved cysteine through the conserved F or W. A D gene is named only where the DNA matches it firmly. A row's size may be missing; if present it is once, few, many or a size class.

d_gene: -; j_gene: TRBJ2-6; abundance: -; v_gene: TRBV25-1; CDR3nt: TGTGCCAGCAGAGGACAGACTGGGGCCAACGTCCTGACTTTC; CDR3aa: CASRGQTGANVLTF
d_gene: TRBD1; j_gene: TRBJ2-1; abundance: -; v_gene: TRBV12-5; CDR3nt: TGTGCTAGTGGTTTACGAGGGGGCTCAGGCGAGCAGTTCTTC; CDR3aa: CASGLRGGSGEQFF
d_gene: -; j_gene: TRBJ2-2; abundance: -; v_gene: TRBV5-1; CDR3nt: TGCGCCAGCAGCTTGGCCGCAGGTTTGAACACCGGGGAGCTGTTTTTT; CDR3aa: CASSLAAGLNTGELFF
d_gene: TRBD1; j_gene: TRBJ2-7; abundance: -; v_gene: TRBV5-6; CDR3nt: TGTGCCAGCAGCCGACAGGGATTAGAGGCCTACGAGCAGTACTTC; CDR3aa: CASSRQGLEAYEQYF
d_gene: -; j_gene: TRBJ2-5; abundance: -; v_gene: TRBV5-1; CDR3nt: TGCGCCAGCAGCTGGGGACTTGCGGCGATAGAGACCCAGTACTTC; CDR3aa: CASSWGLAAIETQYF
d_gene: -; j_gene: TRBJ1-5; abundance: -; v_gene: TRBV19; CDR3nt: TGTGCCAGTAGTATACTGGCAGGGGACAATCAGCCCCAGCATTTT; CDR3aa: CASSILAGDNQPQHF
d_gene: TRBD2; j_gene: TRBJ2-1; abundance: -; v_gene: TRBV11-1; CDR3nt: TGTGCCAGCAGTCGACCGGGACTAGTGGATAATGAGCAGTTCTTC; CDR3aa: CASSRPGLVDNEQFF
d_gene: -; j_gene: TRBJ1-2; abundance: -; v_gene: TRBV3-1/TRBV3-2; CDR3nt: TGTGCCAGCAGCCCTCAACGACAGAACTATGGCTACACCTTC; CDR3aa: CASSPQRQNYGYTF
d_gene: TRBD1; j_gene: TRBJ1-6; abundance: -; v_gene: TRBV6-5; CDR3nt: TGTGTCACCCGGGACAGATCTTCACCCCTCCACTTT; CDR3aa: CVTRDRSSPLHF
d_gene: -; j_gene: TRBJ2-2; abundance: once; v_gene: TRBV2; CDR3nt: TGTGCCAGCAGTAGGACCTGGAACACCGGGGAGCTGTTTTTT; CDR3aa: CASSRTWNTGELFF